One sample yielded the 15 T cell receptor beta chains listed below, sequenced in a study of Graves' ophthalmopathy and Graves' hyperthyroidism. Amplification of TCR beta CDR3 regions used RNA transcripts. RT-PCR with HTBI primers came first, then second-round multiplex PCR. MiXCR, applied by TCRdb to the multiplex PCR reads, yields one record per CDR3 protein. The table lists about 740,000 distinct CDR3 sequences, 40% of them singletons. The sample comprised peripheral blood. The receptors were gathered from an adult man with Graves' ophthalmopathy.

The chain has TRBV6-6 and TRBJ2-7; a weak D match, TRBD1 (6 bases). Trimming cost V 5 bases and J 6 bases, with 17 bases left between them. Germline CDR1 and CDR2: MNHNY and SVGAGI (reference sequence). The CDR3 covers 14 residues. CDR3 in DNA: TGTGCCAGCAGTAAGACAGGCGTCGATCCCGAGCAGTACTTC. Translation: CASSKTGVDPEQYF.

V gene TRBV10-3 combines with J gene TRBJ2-7; D might be TRBD2 (6 bases). V was pared by 6 bases and J by 4 bases, with 22 bases between. In germline, CDR1 is ENHRY, CDR2 SYGVKD. The CDR3 contains 16 residues. CDR3 region: CAISSNGGEGFYEQYF. CDR3 coding DNA: TGTGCCATCAGCAGTAACGGGGGTGAAGGCTTTTACGAGCAGTACTTC.

V and J are TRBV7-9 and TRBJ2-6; D unclear. The CDR3 extends over 16 amino acids. Germline loops: CDR1 SEHNR, CDR2 FQNEAQ (reference sequence). V was shortened by 5 bases and J by 4 bases, with 15 bases between the two germline ends. The CDR3 nucleotides read TGTGCCAGCAGCCCCCTGGCCCCCGGCGGGGCCAACGTCCTGACTTTC. It yields the protein CASSPLAPGGANVLTF.

This rearrangement joins TRBV30 to TRBJ1-1; D not resolved. CDR1 and CDR2 from the germline V gene are GTSNPN and SVGIG (reference sequence). This CDR3 has 11 amino acids. V was clipped by 4 bases and J by 5 bases, with 8 bases between them. CDR3 region: CAWTSRTEAFF. Written as DNA, the CDR3 is TGTGCCTGGACTTCGCGGACTGAAGCTTTCTTT. Together with reference TRBV30 and TRBJ1-1, the CDR3 gives the full variable domain: SQTIHQWPATLVQPVGSPLSLECTVEGTSNPNLYWYRQAAGRGLQLLFYSVGIGQISSEVPQNLSASRPQDRQFILSSKKLLLSDSGFYLCAWTSRTEAFFGQGTRLTVV.

The gene calls are TRBV25-1 and TRBJ2-2, with D perhaps matching TRBD1 (5 bases). Germline loops: CDR1 MGHDK, CDR2 SYGVNS. This CDR3 has 14 residues. Here the CDR3 DNA reads TGTGCTCACGCAGGGAAGCGGAACACCGGGGAGCTGTTTTTT. Its protein is CAHAGKRNTGELFF.

This clonotype occurred a few times. One end of the junction varies from germline; a read error may be responsible. This sequence joins TRBV10-3 and TRBJ1-1; 8 nucleotides match TRBD1. The CDR3 consists of 15 residues. Germline CDR1 is ENHRY and CDR2 is SYGVKD. CDR3 protein: CASSEPGGGNTEAFF. The CDR3 DNA is TGTGCCAGCAGTGAACCAGGGGGCGGGAACACTGAAGCTTTCTTT.

This clonotype was counted ten times or more. The V call is TRBV29-1, the J call TRBJ1-2; D gene uncertain. Trimming took 3 bases from V and 7 from J, leaving 12 bases between them. Germline V lookup: CDR1 SQVTM, CDR2 ANQGSEA. CDR3 length: 12 residues. The CDR3 sequence is CSVELGYSGYTF. The DNA of the CDR3 is TGCAGCGTTGAGCTGGGTTACTCTGGCTACACCTTC. Combining the CDR3 with reference TRBV29-1 and TRBJ1-2 gives the whole variable domain SAVISQKPSRDICQRGTSLTIQCQVDSQVTMMFWYRQQPGQSLTLIATANQGSEATYESGFVIDKFPISRPNLTFSTLTVSNMSPEDSSIYLCSVELGYSGYTFGSGTRLTVV.

The table lists this clonotype with many counts. The genes are TRBV2 and TRBJ1-5, with 8 bases that match TRBD1. Germline V gene lookup returns CDR1 SNHLY and CDR2 FYNNEI. The CDR3 covers 15 residues. Trimming at V came to 6 bases and at J to 1 base, leaving 5 bases not matched to a gene. Written as DNA, the CDR3 is TGTGCCAGCAGGGAACAGGGGGGAAGCAATCAGCCCCAGCATTTT. Encoded protein: CASREQGGSNQPQHF.

This clonotype was detected ten times or more. This sequence joins TRBV7-9 and TRBJ2-5; 9 bases are shared with TRBD1. This CDR3 spans 15 amino acids. Germline values: CDR1 SEHNR, CDR2 FQNEAQ (reference sequence). V lost 5 bases and J lost 3; bases outside the gene matches: 7. CDR3 nucleotide sequence: TGTGCCAGCAGCAAGATACAGGGGGCTAAAGAGACCCAGTACTTC. Translation: CASSKIQGAKETQYF.

This rearrangement joins TRBV5-1 to TRBJ2-2, with 12 bases fitting TRBD2. The germline V gene has CDR1 SGHRS and CDR2 YFSETQ. This CDR3 spans 17 amino acids. V was clipped by 3 bases and J by 0 bases; unmatched bases: 3. The CDR3 here is CASSWTSGDANTGELFF. The CDR3 nucleotides read TGCGCCAGCAGCTGGACTAGCGGGGACGCGAACACCGGGGAGCTGTTTTTT.

Note on this clonotype: The CDR3 does not close with the conserved phenylalanine or tryptophan, likely indicating a read error. The chain couples TRBV11-2 to TRBJ1-2; the D is unclear. The CDR3 has 17 amino acids. From germline, CDR1 is SGHAT and CDR2 FQNNGV. Trimming removed 3 bases from V and 0 bases from J, with 17 bases in between. CDR3 nucleotides: TGTGCCAGCAGCTTTCTCCCCCCCGGGTCCGCTAACTATGGCTACACCCTC. The encoded protein is CASSFLPPGSANYGYTL.

A note on this clonotype: This may come from a read error, since a much larger clone is one base off. The chain joins TRBV2 to TRBJ1-5, with a tentative D call TRBD1 (5 bases). Germline CDR1 reads SNHLY; CDR2 reads FYNNEI. The CDR3 spans 13 residues. The DNA of the CDR3 is TGTGCCAGCAGGGGGCTCGGCAATCGGCCCCAGCATTTT. It translates to CASRGLGNRPQHF.

The chain recombines TRBV9 with TRBJ2-7; D tentatively fits TRBD1 or TRBD2 (7 bases each). Germline V gene sequence: CDR1 SGDLS, CDR2 YYNGEE. The length of the CDR3 is 15 residues. Trimming removed 4 bases at V and 5 bases at J, with 19 bases between. The CDR3 reads CASSQNRGGFDEQYF. CDR3 in DNA: TGTGCCAGCAGCCAGAACAGGGGAGGGTTCGACGAGCAGTACTTC.

In this sample, this clonotype turned up many times. The gene calls are TRBV10-2 and TRBJ1-2; weak D call: TRBD1 (6 bases). V dropped 3 bases and J dropped 8 bases, with 16 bases sitting between them. Germline CDR1 WSHSY, CDR2 SAAADI. This CDR3 region has 14 residues. The CDR3 DNA sequence: TGCGCCAGCAGTGACCGGGCTGGGCAGGGGGGCTACACCTTC. Protein product: CASSDRAGQGGYTF.

Ten or more counts support this clonotype. The chain is built from TRBV10-3 and TRBJ2-7; 12 nucleotides line up with TRBD1. The junction had 7 bases not matched to a gene; V was cut back by 9 bases and J by 7 bases. The CDR3 is 13 amino acids. Germline V gene lookup returns CDR1 ENHRY and CDR2 SYGVKD. DNA of the CDR3: TGTGCCATGTCCGGGACAGGGGGCGAAGAGCAGTACTTC. It codes for CAMSGTGGEEQYF.